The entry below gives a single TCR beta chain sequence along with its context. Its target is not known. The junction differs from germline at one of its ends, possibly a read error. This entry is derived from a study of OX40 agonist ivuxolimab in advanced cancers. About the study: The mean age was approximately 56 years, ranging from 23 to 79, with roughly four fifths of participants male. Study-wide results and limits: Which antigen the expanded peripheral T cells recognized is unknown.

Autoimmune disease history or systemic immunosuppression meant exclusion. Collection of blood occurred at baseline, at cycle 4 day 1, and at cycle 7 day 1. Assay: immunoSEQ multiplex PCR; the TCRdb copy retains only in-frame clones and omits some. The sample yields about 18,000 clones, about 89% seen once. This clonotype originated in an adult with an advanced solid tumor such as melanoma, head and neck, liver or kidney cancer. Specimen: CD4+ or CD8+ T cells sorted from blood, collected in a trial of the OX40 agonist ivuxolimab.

Here the CDR3 DNA reads TGCGCCAGCAGCACGGACAGGGGCTCCTACGAGCAGTACTTC. This gives the protein CASSTDRGSYEQYF. This chain uses TRBV7-2 with TRBJ2-7; 9 bases are a match to TRBD1. This CDR3 spans 14 amino acids. CDR1 and CDR2 (germline): SGHTA, FQGNSA.